The T cell receptor beta chain under discussion was sequenced for a study of blood T cells in healthy people across ages. As for this clonotype: Its matching antigen is unknown.

Study conclusions and caveats: Expanded clonotype shifts may have been confounded, as the donors had an unknown CMV status.

With 2 bases removed from V and 9 bases from J, the gap between germline ends came to 20 bases. The CDR3 length is 15 residues. Germline CDR1 reads DFQATT; CDR2 reads SNEGSKA (reference sequence). Alongside a J-beta primer mix, a sample-barcoded 5' primer served in a second PCR lasting 7 to 11 cycles. TCRdb re-derived calls from the 5' RACE reads in MiXCR, one entry per CDR3 protein. The repertoire has some 1.5 million distinct CDR3 sequences, around 40% of them found once; the top ten carry 4%. V and J are TRBV20-1 and TRBJ1-5, with D possibly matching TRBD1 (6 bases). This TCR derives from a young woman in good health. The sequenced sample was blood. CDR3 nucleotide sequence: TGCAGTGCTAGATCCTCAGGACGCTGGGGGCGGCCCCAGCATTTT. Its translation: CSARSSGRWGRPQHF.